This note documents a single TCR beta chain sequence. It has no known antigen specificity. Base-call qualities are not available, and no considerably larger clone is one nucleotide away. The data originate from a study of blood T cell repertoires in COVID-19 (dated by TCRdb to about 2020). Study-wide context: The collaborator samples originated in the United States, Italy and Spain and spanned the acute and convalescent phases of COVID-19. The prospective study material was composed of cDNA or gDNA derived from T cells, B-cell-depleted T cells, or PBMCs. The dataset comprised deeply sampled blood TCRbeta repertoires from subjects exposed to, actively infected with, or recovered from COVID-19. The repertoires were released in a freely available public database intended as a resource for research on the immune response to SARS-CoV-2. Samples came from the ongoing ImmuneRACE study (first 160 participants) plus 1,254 subjects from 6 global collaborators. A de-identified subject ID, COVID-19 status, age in years and sex were almost always included in the sample metadata. Where available, HLA class I and class II types were taken from metadata supplied by the sample provider and were not determined by assay-based typing. Summary of the overall study and its limitations: Clinical and demographic metadata were provided uncurated, with the amount varying by source and participant.

TCRbeta CDR3 regions were amplified from genomic DNA by means of the immunoSEQ Assay, a bias-controlled multiplex PCR. Turning to the authors' computational methods: Nucleated cell counts per sample were estimated from amplification of reference gene primers within the assay. To quantify the absolute abundance of each unique TCRbeta CDR3 rearrangement, sequence reads were collapsed and filtered. Productive Simpson clonality was computed per sample as the square root of Simpson's diversity index over productive rearrangements. TCRdb carries this immuneACCESS record with in-frame sequences only. Its versions omit some clonotypes, under half of them owing to an unresolved V gene in the studies checked, with the rest unexplained. V, J and clone size derive from that table, while D and trimming were established from the DNA sequence. The sample table holds some 280,000 clones, of which about 88% were seen once. The ten most abundant clones make up around 13% of the sample.

Whole blood was collected in K2EDTA tubes by collaborating institutions according to the institutions' own protocols. For TCRbeta analysis, collaborator samples were shipped as frozen whole blood, as isolated PBMCs, or as DNA extracted from either sample type. There are 14 amino acids in the CDR3, from cysteine to phenylalanine inclusive. The CDR3 DNA has 42 bases and is translated from base 1. The germline V gene specifies SGDLS as CDR1 and YYNGEE as CDR2. The junction shows trimming of 4 bases on V and 0 bases on J, plus 8 bases between the germline ends. Sequencing input: peripheral blood. This receptor chain uses TRBV9 and TRBJ1-3, and perhaps TRBD1 as D gene, on 5 matching bases. This clonotype was sampled from a woman between 55 and 75 years old with acute or convalescent COVID-19. The CDR3 protein: CASSTQGSGNTIYF. The nucleotides are TGTGCCAGCAGCACTCAGGGCTCTGGAAACACCATATATTTT.